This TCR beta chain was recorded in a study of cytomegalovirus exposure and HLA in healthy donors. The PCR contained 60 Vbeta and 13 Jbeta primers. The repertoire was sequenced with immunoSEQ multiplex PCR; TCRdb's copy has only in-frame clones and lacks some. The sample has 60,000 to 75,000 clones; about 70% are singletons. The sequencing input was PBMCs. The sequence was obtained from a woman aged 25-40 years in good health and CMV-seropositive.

The CDR3 DNA is TGCAGCGTCGGTCCCCAAGAGACCCAGTACTTC. Residues: CSVGPQETQYF. V usage is TRBV29-1 and J usage is TRBJ2-5; D gene ambiguous. CDR1 and CDR2 (germline): SQVTM, ANQGSEA. Trimming stripped 6 bases from V and 1 base from J, with 6 bases between. The CDR3 runs 11 residues.